This T cell receptor (beta chain) was profiled in a study of shared clonotypes between healthy human individuals. In the study's own analysis: ImmunoSEQ only sent back junction sequences with no quality scores, so filtering was done differently. This table comes from immunoSEQ multiplex PCR, and its TCRdb copy is limited to in-frame clones, with some not included. V, J and clone size are taken as reported in that table, and D and trimming were inferred from the DNA itself. The sample yields around 2.3 million clones, approximately 94% seen once. The CDR3 spans 19 residues. V shed 0 bases and J shed 1 base, with 20 bases lying between them. Germline CDR1 and CDR2: SGHRS and YFSETQ.

The sequence was collected from a young man in good health. Sequencing was carried out using naive CD4+ T cells sorted from blood. Stated subset: CD45RA+ positively selected. The chain uses TRBV5-1 and TRBJ2-1, with D possibly being TRBD2 (5 bases). Written as DNA, the CDR3 is TGCGCCAGCAGCTTGGACCCTGGAGCGGCTAAATCATCCTACAATGAGCAGTTCTTC. Its translation: CASSLDPGAAKSSYNEQFF.